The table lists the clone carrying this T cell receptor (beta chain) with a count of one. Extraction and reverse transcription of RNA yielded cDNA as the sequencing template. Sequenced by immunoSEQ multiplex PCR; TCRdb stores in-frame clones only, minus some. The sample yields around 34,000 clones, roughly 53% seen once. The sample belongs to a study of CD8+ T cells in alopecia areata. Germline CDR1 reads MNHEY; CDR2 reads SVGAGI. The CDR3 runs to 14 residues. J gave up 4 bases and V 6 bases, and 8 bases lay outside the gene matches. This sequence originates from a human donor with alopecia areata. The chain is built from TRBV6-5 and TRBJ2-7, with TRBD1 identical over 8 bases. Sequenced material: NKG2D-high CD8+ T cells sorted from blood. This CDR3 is CASRPSQGGYEQYF. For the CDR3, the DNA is TGTGCCAGCAGGCCCTCACAGGGGGGATACGAGCAGTACTTC.